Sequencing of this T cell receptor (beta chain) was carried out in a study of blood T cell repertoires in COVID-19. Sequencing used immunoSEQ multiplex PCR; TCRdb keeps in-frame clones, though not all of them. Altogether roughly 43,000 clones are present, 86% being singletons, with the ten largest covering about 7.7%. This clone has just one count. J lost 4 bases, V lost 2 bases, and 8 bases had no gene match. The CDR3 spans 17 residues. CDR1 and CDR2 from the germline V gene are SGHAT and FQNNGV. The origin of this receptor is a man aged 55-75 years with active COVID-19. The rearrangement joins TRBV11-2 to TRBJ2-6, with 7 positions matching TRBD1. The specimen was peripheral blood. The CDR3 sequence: CASSLRARGFGANVLTF. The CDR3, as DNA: TGTGCCAGCAGCTTAAGGGCCAGGGGGTTCGGGGCCAACGTCCTGACTTTC.